The clone carrying this T cell receptor beta chain has more than one count but fewer than ten. This sample is drawn from a study of T cells in Graves' hyperthyroidism and ophthalmopathy. TCR beta CDR3 sequences were amplified from RNA transcripts. The primer set for the first-round RT-PCR of the TCR CDR3 was HTBI. TCRdb ran MiXCR on the multiplex PCR reads and lists one entry per CDR3 protein. The data contain fewer than 450,000 distinct CDR3 sequences, about a sixth of them seen just once; the ten biggest clones take up roughly 35%. Material for sequencing was blood. The TCR was taken from a woman aged 25 to 45 with Graves' hyperthyroidism that later progressed to Graves' ophthalmopathy.

The CDR3: CSVGNGNDGYTF. CDR3 in DNA: TGCAGCGTTGGTAACGGAAATGATGGCTACACCTTC. The chain recombines TRBV29-1 with TRBJ1-2, with D unresolved. Germline values: CDR1 SQVTM, CDR2 ANQGSEA. The ends were cut back, 4 bases at V and 6 bases at J, with 12 bases in the middle. CDR3 length equals 12 residues.